This T cell receptor (beta chain) derives from a study of shared clonotypes between healthy human individuals. Study-level points and caveats: Owing to a small donor count, the genetic and exposure-history diversity represented was limited.

In the original processing: Filtering differed, since immunoSEQ gave only junction sequences and no quality scores. Produced via immunoSEQ multiplex PCR; TCRdb's table is partial and in-frame only. Clonal size and the V and J genes are those of that table, whereas D and trimming came from the DNA. The profile covers some 2,000,000 clones, with nearly 97% appearing a single time and over 0.1% taken by the ten largest. From CD4+ cells came CD45RA+ naive and CD45RA-negative memory subsets. Comments on this clone: Its antigen remains unknown.

The CDR3 loop spans 15 amino acids. With 6 bases clipped from V and 3 bases from J, the junction kept 7 bases outside the gene matches. Germline V gene lookup returns CDR1 SGHDN and CDR2 FVKESK. The receptor's source is a man younger than 30 in good health. Source material: naive CD4+ T cells sorted from blood. As for subset: CD45RA+ positively selected. This chain uses TRBV14 with TRBJ2-7, with 11 positions matching TRBD1. For the CDR3, the DNA is TGTGCCAGCAGTCCGGACAGGGGGCCCGACTACGAGCAGTACTTC. It encodes CASSPDRGPDYEQYF.